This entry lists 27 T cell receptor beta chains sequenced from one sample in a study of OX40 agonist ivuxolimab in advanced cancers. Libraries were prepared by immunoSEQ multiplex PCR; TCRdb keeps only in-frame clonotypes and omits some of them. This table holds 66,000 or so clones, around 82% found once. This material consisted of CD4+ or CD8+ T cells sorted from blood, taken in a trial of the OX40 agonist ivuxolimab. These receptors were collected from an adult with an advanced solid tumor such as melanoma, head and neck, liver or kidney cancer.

The CDR3 is CASSELRGGGTDTQYF. As DNA, the CDR3 is TGTGCCAGCAGTGAATTACGGGGCGGGGGCACAGATACGCAGTATTTT. V gene TRBV6-1 combines with J gene TRBJ2-3; the D gene is possibly TRBD2 (6 bases). This CDR3 contains 16 residues. Germline V gene lookup returns CDR1 MNHNS and CDR2 SASEGT. The V end lost 2 bases, the J end lost 1 base, and 13 bases lay between the germline ends.

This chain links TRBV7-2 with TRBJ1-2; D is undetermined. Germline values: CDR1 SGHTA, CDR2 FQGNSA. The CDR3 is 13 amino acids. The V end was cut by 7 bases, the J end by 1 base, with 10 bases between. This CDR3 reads CASTRRVNYGYTF. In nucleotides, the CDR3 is TGTGCCAGCACCCGCCGGGTTAACTATGGCTACACCTTC.

CDR3 region: CATSRDQAVYEQYF. The CDR3 DNA follows: TGTGCCACCAGCAGAGATCAGGCGGTCTACGAGCAGTACTTC. The chain has TRBV15 and TRBJ2-7; D gene unclear. Trimming stripped 0 bases from V and 3 bases from J, with 9 bases between. CDR1 is LNHNV and CDR2 is YYDKDF in the germline V gene (reference sequence). This CDR3 spans 14 amino acids.

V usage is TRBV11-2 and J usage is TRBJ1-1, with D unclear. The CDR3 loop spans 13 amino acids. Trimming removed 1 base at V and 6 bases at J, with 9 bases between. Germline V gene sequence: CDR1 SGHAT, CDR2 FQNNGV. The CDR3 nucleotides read TGTGCCAGCAGCTTAGTGATGAGAGCTGAAGCTTTCTTT. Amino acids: CASSLVMRAEAFF. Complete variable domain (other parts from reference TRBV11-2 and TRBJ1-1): EAGVAQSPRYKIIEKRQSVAFWCNPISGHATLYWYQQILGQGPKLLIQFQNNGVVDDSQLPKDRFSAERLKGVDSTLKIQPAKLEDSAVYLCASSLVMRAEAFFGQGTRLTVV.

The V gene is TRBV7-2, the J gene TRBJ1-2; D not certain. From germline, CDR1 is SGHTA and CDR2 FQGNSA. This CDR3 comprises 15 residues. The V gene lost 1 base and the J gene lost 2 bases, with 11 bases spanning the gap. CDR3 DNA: TGTGCCAGCAGCTTAGGTTCGATGGGGAACTATGGCTACACCTTC. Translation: CASSLGSMGNYGYTF.

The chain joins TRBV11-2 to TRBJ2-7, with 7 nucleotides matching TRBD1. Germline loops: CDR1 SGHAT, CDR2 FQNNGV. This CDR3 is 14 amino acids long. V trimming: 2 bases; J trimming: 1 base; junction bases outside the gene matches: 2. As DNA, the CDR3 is TGTGCCAGCAGCTTACGGACAGGATCCTACGAGCAGTACTTC. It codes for CASSLRTGSYEQYF.

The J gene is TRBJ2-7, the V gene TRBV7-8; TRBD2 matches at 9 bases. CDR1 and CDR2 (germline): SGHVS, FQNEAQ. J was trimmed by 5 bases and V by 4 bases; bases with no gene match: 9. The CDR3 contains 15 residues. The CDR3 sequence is CASSSPWAGGDEQYF. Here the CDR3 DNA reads TGTGCCAGCAGCTCCCCATGGGCGGGAGGGGACGAGCAGTACTTC.

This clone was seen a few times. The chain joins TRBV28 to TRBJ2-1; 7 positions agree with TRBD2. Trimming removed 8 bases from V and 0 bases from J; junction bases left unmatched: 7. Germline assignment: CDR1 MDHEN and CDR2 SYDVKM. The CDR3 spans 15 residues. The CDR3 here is CASGGGKSSYNEQFF. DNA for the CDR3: TGTGCCAGCGGGGGAGGGAAGAGCTCCTACAATGAGCAGTTCTTC.

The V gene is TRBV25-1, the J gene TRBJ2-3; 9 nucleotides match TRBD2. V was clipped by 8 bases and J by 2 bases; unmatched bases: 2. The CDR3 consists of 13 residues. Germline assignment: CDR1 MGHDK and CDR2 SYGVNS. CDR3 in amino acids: CASLAGATDTQYF. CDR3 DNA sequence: TGTGCCAGCTTAGCGGGGGCCACAGATACGCAGTATTTT.

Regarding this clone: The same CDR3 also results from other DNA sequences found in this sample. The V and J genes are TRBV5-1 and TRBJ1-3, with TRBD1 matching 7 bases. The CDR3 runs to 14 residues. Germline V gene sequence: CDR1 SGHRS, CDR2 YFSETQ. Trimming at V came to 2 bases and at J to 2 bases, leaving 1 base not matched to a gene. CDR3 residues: CASSLGTAGNTIYF. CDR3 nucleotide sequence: TGCGCCAGCAGCTTAGGGACAGCTGGAAACACCATATATTTT.

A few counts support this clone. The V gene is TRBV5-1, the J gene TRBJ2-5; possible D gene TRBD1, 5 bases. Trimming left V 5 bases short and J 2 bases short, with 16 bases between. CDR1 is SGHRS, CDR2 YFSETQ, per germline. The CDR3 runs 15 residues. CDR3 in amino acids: CASSLGAAAQETQYF. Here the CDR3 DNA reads TGCGCCAGCAGTTTAGGGGCGGCGGCTCAAGAGACCCAGTACTTC.

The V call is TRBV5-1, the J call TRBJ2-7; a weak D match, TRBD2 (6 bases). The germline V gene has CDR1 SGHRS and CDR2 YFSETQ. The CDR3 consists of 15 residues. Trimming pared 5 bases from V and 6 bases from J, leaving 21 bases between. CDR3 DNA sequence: TGCGCCAGCAGTTGGGGGACGCGGGATAATGGCGAGCAGTACTTC. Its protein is CASSWGTRDNGEQYF.

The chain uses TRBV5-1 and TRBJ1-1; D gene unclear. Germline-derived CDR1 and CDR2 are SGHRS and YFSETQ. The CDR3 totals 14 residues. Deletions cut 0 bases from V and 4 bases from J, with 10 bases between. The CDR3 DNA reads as TGCGCCAGCAGCTTGGGATTCGAGGGCACTGAAGCTTTCTTT. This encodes CASSLGFEGTEAFF.

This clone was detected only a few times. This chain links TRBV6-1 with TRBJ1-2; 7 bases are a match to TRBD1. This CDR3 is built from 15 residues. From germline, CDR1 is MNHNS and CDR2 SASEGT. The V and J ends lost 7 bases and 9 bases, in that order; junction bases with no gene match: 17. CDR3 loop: CASNGRTGAPVRYTF. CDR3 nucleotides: TGTGCCAGCAATGGTCGGACAGGAGCCCCCGTCCGCTACACCTTC.

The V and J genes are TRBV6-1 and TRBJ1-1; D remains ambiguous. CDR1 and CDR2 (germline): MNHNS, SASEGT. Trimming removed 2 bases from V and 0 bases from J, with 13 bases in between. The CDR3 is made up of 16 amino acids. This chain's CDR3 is CASSEIGSYMNTEAFF. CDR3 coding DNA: TGTGCCAGCAGTGAAATCGGCAGTTATATGAACACTGAAGCTTTCTTT.

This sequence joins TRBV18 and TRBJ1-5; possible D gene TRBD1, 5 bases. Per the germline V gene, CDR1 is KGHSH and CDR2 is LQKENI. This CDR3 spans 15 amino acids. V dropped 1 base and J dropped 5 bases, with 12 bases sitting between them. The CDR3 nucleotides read TGTGCCAGCTCACCACAGGGGAAAACGTATCAGCCCCAGCATTTT. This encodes CASSPQGKTYQPQHF.

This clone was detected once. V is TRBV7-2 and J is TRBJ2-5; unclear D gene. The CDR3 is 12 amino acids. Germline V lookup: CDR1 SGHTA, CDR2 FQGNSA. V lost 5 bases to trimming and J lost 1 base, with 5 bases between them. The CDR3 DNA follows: TGTGCCAGCAGCCCCAGCCAAGAGACCCAGTACTTC. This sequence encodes CASSPSQETQYF.

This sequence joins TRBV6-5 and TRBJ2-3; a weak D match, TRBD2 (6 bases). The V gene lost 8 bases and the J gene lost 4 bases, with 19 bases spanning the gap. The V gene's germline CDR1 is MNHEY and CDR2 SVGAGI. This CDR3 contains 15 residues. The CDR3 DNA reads TGTGCCAGCCAGGAGGGGCAGGGAGGTCCAGATACGCAGTATTTT. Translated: CASQEGQGGPDTQYF.

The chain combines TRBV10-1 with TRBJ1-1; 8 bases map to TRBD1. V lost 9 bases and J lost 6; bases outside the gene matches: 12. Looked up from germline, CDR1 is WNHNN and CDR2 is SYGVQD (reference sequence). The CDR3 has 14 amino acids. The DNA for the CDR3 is TGCGCCAGTTCGCTGGACAGGGAGGCTTCTGAAGCTTTCTTT. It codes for CASSLDREASEAFF.

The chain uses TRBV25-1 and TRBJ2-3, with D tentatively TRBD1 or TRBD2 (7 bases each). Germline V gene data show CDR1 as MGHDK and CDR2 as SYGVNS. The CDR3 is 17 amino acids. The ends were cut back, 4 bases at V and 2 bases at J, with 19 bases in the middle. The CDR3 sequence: CASSAARGGGFTDTQYF. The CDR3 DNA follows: TGTGCCAGCAGTGCCGCCCGGGGAGGGGGCTTCACAGATACGCAGTATTTT.

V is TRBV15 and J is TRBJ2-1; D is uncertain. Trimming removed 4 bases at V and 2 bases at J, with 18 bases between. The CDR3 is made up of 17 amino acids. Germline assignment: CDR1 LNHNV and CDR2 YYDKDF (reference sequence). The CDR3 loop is CATSMGSLLFTYNEQFF. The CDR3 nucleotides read TGTGCCACCAGCATGGGTAGCCTTCTTTTCACCTACAATGAGCAGTTCTTC.

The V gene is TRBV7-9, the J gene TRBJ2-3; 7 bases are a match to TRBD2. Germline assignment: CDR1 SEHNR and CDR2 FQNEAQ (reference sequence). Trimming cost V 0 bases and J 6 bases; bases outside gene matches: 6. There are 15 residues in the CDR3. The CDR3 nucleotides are TGTGCCAGCAGCTTAGCCCATAGCGGGCCCGATACGCAGTATTTT. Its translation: CASSLAHSGPDTQYF. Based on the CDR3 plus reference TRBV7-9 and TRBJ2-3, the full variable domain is DTGVSQNPRHKITKRGQNVTFRCDPISEHNRLYWYRQTLGQGPEFLTYFQNEAQLEKSRLLSDRFSAERPKGSFSTLEIQRTEQGDSAMYLCASSLAHSGPDTQYFGPGTRLTVL.

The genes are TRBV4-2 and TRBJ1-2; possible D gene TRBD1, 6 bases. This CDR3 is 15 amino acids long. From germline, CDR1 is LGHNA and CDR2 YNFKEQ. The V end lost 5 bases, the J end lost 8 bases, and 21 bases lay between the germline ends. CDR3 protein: CASSYNRQAPMGYTF. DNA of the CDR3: TGTGCCAGCAGCTACAATCGACAGGCCCCAATGGGCTACACCTTC.

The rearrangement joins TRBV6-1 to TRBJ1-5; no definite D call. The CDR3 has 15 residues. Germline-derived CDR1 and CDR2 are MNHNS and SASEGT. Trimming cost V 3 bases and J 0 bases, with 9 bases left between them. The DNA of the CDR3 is TGTGCCAGCAGTGAGGTCGAGTATAGCAATCAGCCCCAGCATTTT. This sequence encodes CASSEVEYSNQPQHF.

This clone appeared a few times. The chain's CDR3 is CASSFIGLGTGELFF. DNA for the CDR3: TGCGCCAGCAGCTTCATAGGGTTGGGCACCGGGGAGCTGTTTTTT. The chain employs TRBV5-1 and TRBJ2-2, with unresolved D. Trimming removed 2 bases at V and 4 bases at J, with 12 bases between. The germline CDR1 and CDR2 sequences are SGHRS and YFSETQ. CDR3 length: 15 amino acids.

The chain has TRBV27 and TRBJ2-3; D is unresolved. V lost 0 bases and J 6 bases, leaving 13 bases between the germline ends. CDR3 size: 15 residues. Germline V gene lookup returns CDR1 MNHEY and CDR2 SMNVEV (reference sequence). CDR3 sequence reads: CASSLSTTSADTQYF. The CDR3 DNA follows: TGTGCCAGCAGTTTATCGACGACTTCAGCGGATACGCAGTATTTT.

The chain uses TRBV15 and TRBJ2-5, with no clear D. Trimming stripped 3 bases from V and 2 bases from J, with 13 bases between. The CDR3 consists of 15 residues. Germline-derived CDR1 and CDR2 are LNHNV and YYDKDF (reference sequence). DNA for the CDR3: TGTGCCACCAGCAGGGGAATGACATCACAAGAGACCCAGTACTTC. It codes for CATSRGMTSQETQYF.